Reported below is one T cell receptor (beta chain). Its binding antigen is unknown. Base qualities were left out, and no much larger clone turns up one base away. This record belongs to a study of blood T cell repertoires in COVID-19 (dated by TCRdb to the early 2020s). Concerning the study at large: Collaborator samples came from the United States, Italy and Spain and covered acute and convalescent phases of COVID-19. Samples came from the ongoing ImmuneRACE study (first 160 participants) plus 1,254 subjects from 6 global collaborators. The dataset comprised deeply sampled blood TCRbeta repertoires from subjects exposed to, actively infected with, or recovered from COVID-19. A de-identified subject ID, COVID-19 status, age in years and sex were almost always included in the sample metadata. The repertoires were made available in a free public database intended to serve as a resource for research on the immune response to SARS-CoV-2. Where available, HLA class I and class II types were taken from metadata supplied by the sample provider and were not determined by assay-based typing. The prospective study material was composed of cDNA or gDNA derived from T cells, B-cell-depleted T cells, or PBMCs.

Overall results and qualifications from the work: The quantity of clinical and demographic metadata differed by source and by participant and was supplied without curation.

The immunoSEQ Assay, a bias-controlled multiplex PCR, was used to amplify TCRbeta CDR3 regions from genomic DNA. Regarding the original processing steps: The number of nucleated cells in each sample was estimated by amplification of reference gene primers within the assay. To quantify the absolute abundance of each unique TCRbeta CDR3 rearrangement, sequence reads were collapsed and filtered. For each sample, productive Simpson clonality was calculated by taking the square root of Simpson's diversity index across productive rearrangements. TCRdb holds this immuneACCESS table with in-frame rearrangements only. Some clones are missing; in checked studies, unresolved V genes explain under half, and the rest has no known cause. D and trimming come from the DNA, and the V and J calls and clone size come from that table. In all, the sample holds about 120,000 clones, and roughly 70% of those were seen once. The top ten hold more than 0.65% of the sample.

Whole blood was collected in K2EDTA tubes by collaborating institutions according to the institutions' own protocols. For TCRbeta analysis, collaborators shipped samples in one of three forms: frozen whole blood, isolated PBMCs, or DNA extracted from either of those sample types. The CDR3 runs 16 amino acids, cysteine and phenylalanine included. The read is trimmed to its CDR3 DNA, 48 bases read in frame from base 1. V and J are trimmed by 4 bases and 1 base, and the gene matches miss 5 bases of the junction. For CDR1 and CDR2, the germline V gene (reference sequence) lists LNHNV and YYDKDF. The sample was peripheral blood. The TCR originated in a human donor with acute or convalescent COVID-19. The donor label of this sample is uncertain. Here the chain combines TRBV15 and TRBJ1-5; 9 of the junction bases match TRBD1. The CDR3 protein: CATSTQTGGSNQPQHF. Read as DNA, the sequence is TGTGCCACCAGCACTCAGACAGGGGGAAGCAATCAGCCCCAGCATTTT.